In its sample, the clone carrying this T cell receptor beta chain was seen a few times. What it binds is not known. TCR beta CDR3 sequences were amplified from RNA transcripts. Primed by the HTBI set, a first-round RT-PCR was run on the TCR CDR3. TCRdb reprocessed the multiplex PCR reads with MiXCR, giving one entry per CDR3 protein. The sample lists roughly 600,000 distinct CDR3 sequences, more than 14% seen once, with around 13% in the top ten. The data originate from a study of T cells in Graves' hyperthyroidism and ophthalmopathy. Findings of the study overall: Appearing also in blood were most of the thyroid clonotypes expanded above 0.001.

Fresh peripheral blood, roughly 9.8 ml of it, supplied the PBMCs. With 8 bases removed from V and 6 bases from J, the gap between germline ends came to 11 bases. CDR1 is SGHNT, CDR2 YENEEA, per germline. The CDR3 is 12 residues long. The rearrangement joins TRBV11-3 to TRBJ2-1; D unresolved. The sequenced sample was blood. This clonotype was obtained from a woman aged 50 to 65 with Graves' ophthalmopathy. Here the CDR3 DNA reads TGTGCCAGCGCAGGATTCGGCAATGAGCAGTTCTTC. This encodes CASAGFGNEQFF.